The sequence of this T cell receptor beta chain was determined in a study of pediatric ulcerative colitis. There are 14 residues in the CDR3. From germline, CDR1 is SQVTM and CDR2 ANQGSEA. V lost 6 bases and J lost 5, with 19 bases in between. One to two pinch biopsies were taken from the rectum during colonoscopy. Before the diagnostic colonoscopy, ulcerative colitis patients were free of immunosuppressive medication. Up to 500,000 reads were sequenced per sample. The protocol was immunoSEQ multiplex PCR, while the TCRdb copy is restricted to in-frame clones and leaves out a portion. The table has 30,000 to 35,000 clones, roughly three quarters seen once; the top ten hold over 0.95%. Study conclusions and caveats: Repertoires came from total lymphocyte DNA, not specific subsets. Blood-derived T cells may be present in rectal pinch biopsies.

A note on this clone: The antigen is undetermined.

V usage is TRBV29-1 and J usage is TRBJ1-1; perhaps TRBD1 as D (5 bases). The sequenced sample was gut tissue. This receptor was identified in a boy between 10 and 17 years old with mild ulcerative colitis. This chain's CDR3 is CSVRRGGHGTEAFF. The DNA for the CDR3 is TGCAGCGTCCGAAGGGGAGGGCACGGAACTGAAGCTTTCTTT.